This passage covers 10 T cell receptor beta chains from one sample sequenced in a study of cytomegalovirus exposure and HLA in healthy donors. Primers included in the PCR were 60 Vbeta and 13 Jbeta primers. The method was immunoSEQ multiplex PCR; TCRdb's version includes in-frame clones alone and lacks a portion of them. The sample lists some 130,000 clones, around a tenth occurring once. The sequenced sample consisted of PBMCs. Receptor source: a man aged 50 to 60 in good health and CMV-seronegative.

Here the CDR3 reads CASRTDTYTEAFF. Written as DNA, the CDR3 is TGTGCCAGCAGAACGGACACCTACACTGAAGCTTTCTTT. The J gene is TRBJ1-1, the V gene TRBV6-5, with D maybe TRBD1 (5 bases). CDR3 size: 13 residues. The germline V gene encodes CDR1 MNHEY and CDR2 SVGAGI. Trimming removed 6 bases at V and 3 bases at J, with 11 bases between.

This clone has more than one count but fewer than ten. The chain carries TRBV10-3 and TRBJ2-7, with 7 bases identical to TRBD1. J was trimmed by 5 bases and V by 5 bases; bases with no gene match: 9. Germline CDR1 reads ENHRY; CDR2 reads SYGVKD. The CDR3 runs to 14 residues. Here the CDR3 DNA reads TGTGCCATCAGTTCCCAAGTAGGGGGCGACGAGCAGTACTTC. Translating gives CAISSQVGGDEQYF.

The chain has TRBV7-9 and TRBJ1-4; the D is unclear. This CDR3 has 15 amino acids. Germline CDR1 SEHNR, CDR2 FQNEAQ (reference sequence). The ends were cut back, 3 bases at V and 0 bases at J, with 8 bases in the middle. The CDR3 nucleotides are TGTGCCAGCAGCTTTTACAGATCAACTAATGAAAAACTGTTTTTT. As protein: CASSFYRSTNEKLFF.

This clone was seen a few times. CDR3 DNA sequence: TGTGCCATCACTGCTAGCGGGAGGGAGGGTGCCAAAAACATTCAGTACTTC. Encoded protein: CAITASGREGAKNIQYF. The chain couples TRBV10-3 to TRBJ2-4; 12 nucleotides match TRBD2. Unmatched junction bases numbered 8, after V lost 7 bases and J lost 1 base. The CDR3 is made up of 17 amino acids. The germline gives CDR1 ENHRY, CDR2 SYGVKD.

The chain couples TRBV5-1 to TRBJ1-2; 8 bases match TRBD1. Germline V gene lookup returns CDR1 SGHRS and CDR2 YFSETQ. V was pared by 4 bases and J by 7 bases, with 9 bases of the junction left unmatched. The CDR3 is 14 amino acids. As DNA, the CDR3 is TGCGCCAGCAGCCCGGTACAGGGGGTTGGTGGCTACACCTTC. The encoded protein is CASSPVQGVGGYTF.

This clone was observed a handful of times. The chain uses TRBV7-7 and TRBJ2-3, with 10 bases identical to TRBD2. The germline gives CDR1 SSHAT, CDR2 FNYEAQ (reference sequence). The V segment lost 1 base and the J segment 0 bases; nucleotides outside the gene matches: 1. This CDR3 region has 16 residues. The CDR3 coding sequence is TGTGCCAGCAGCTTAGTAGCGGGAGGAAGCACAGATACGCAGTATTTT. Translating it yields CASSLVAGGSTDTQYF. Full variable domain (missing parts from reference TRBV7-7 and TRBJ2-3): GAGVSQSPRYKVTKRGQDVTLRCDPISSHATLYWYQQALGQGPEFLTYFNYEAQPDKSGLPSDRFSAERPEGSISTLTIQRTEQRDSAMYRCASSLVAGGSTDTQYFGPGTRLTVL.

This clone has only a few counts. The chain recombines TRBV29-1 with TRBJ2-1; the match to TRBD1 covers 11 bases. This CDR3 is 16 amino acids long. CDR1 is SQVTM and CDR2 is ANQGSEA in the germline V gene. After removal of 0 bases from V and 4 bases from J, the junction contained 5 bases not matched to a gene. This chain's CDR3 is CSVEDLGTGGYNEQFF. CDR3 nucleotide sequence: TGCAGCGTTGAAGATCTAGGGACAGGGGGTTACAATGAGCAGTTCTTC.

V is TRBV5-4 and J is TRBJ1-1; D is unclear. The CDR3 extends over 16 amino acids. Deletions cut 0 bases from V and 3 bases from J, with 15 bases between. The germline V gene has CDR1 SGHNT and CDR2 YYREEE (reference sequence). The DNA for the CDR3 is TGTGCCAGCAGCTTGGGCCCGGGATTGCGGGACACTGAAGCTTTCTTT. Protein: CASSLGPGLRDTEAFF.

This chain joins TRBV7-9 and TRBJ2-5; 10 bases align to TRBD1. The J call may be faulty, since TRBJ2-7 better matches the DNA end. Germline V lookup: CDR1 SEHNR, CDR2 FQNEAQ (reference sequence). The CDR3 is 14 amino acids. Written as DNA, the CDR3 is TGTGCCAGCAGCTTAGCCGGGACAGGGGCCGAGCAGTACTTC. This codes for CASSLAGTGAEQYF.

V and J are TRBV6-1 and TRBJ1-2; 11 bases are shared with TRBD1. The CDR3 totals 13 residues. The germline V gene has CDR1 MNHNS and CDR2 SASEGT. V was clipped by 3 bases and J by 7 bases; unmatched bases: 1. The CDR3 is CASSDGTGGGYTF. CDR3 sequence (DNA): TGTGCCAGCAGTGATGGGACAGGGGGTGGCTACACCTTC.